The TCR beta chain described here comes from a study of OX40 agonist ivuxolimab in advanced cancers. Germline values: CDR1 SQVTM, CDR2 ANQGSEA. Trimming took off 6 bases at V and 0 bases at J, with 12 bases between the two ends. This CDR3 has 14 amino acids. Assay: immunoSEQ multiplex PCR; the TCRdb copy retains only in-frame clones and omits some. This table has more than 65,000 clones, approximately 93% appearing once. The TCR comes from an adult with an advanced solid tumor such as melanoma, head and neck, liver or kidney cancer. The genes are TRBV29-1 and TRBJ1-3; D unclear. The material sequenced was CD4+ or CD8+ T cells sorted from blood, taken in a trial of the OX40 agonist ivuxolimab. CDR3 region: CSVALDLSGNTIYF. The CDR3 nucleotides read TGCAGCGTAGCCCTCGACCTCTCTGGAAACACCATATATTTT.